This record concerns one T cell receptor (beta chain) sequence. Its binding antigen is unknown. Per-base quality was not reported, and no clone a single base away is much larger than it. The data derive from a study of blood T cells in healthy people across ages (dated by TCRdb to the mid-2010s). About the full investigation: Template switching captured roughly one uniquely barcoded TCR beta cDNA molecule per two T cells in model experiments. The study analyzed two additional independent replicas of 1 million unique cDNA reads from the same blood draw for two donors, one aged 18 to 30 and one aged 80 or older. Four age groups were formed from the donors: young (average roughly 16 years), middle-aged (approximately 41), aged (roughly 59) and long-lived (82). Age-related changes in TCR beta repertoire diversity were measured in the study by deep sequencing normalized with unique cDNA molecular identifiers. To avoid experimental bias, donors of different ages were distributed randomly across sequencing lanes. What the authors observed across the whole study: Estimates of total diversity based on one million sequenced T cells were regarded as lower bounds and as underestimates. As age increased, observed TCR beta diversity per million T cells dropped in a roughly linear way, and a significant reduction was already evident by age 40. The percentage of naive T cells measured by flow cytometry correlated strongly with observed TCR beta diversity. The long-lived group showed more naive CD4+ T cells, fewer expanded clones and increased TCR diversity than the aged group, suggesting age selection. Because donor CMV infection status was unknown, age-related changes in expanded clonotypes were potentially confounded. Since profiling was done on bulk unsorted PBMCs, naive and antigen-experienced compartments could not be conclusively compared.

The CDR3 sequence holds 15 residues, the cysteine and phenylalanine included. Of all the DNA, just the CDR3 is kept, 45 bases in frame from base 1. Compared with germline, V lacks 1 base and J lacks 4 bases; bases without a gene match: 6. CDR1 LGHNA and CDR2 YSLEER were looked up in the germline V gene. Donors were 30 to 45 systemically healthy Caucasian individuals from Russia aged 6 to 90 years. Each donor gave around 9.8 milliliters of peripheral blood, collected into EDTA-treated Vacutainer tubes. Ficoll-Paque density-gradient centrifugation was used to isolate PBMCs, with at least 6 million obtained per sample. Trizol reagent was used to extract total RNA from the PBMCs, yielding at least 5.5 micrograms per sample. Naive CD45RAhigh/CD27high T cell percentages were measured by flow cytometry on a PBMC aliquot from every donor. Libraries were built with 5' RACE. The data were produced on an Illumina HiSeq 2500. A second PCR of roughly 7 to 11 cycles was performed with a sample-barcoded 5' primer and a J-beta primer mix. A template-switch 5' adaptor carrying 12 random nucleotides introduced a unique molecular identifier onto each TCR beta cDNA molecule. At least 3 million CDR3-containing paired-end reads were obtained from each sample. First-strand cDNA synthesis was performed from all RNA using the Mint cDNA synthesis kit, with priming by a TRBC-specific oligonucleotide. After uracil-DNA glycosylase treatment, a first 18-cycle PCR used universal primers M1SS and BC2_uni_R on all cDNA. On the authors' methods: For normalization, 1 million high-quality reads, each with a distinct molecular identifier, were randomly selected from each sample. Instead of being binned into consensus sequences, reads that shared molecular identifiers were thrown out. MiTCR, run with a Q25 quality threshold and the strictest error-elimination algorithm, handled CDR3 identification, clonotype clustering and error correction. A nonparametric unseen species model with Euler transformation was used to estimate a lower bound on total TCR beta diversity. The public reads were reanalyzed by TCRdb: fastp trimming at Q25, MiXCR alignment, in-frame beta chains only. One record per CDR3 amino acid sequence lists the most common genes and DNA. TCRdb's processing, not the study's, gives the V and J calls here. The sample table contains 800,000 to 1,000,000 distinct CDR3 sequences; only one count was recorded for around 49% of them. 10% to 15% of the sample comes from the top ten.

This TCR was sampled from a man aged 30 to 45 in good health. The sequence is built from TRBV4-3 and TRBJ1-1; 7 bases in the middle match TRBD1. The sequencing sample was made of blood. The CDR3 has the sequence CASSQGTGWVTEAFF. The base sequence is TGCGCCAGCAGCCAAGGGACAGGATGGGTCACTGAAGCTTTCTTT.